The 6 T cell receptor beta chains presented below share a single source sample, sequenced in a study of response to subunit inactivated influenza vaccine. In TCRdb, the RT-PCR reads were re-called with MiXCR into one record per CDR3 protein. The sample includes around 570,000 distinct CDR3 sequences, about 11% seen only once; the top ten take approximately 9.9%. These data also featured in a second study, about T cells expressing NK-cell markers. This second study says: TCR beta cDNA was generated via 5'RACE template switching incorporating UMIs.

The sample consisted of PBMCs from blood, taken on the day of vaccination. The receptors were sampled from a man aged 50-60 years who received an inactivated influenza vaccine.

This clonotype was seen a few times. The V call is TRBV29-1, the J call TRBJ2-5; 9 bases line up with TRBD2. CDR1 is SQVTM and CDR2 is ANQGSEA in the germline V gene. This CDR3 region has 14 residues. V trimming: 6 bases; J trimming: 10 bases; junction bases outside the gene matches: 15. CDR3 in amino acids: CSVAALAGPDDQYF. The CDR3 DNA sequence: TGCAGCGTCGCCGCGCTAGCGGGACCCGATGACCAGTACTTC.

The table lists this clonotype with a few counts. The chain joins TRBV5-1 to TRBJ2-5; 8 nucleotides line up with TRBD2. V lost 1 base and J lost 0; bases outside the gene matches: 5. In germline, CDR1 is SGHRS, CDR2 YFSETQ. CDR3 length: 16 residues. CDR3 nucleotide sequence: TGCGCCAGCAGCTTGTCACTAGCGGCGTACCAAGAGACCCAGTACTTC. Translation: CASSLSLAAYQETQYF. Full variable domain (outside the CDR3, taken from reference TRBV5-1 and TRBJ2-5): KAGVTQTPRYLIKTRGQQVTLSCSPISGHRSVSWYQQTPGQGLQFLFEYFSETQRNKGNFPGRFSGRQFSNSRSEMNVSTLELGDSALYLCASSLSLAAYQETQYFGPGTRLLVL.

This rearrangement joins TRBV29-1 to TRBJ2-1; 9 positions agree with TRBD1. The CDR3 has 14 residues. V shed 7 bases, J shed 6 bases, and the junction held 10 bases outside the gene matches. CDR1 and CDR2 from the germline V gene are SQVTM and ANQGSEA. The CDR3 nucleotides read TGCAGCGGCGACGGACAGGGGCTGGGCAATGAGCAGTTCTTC. It is translated as CSGDGQGLGNEQFF.

The V gene is TRBV2, the J gene TRBJ2-2; TRBD2 matches 8 bases. Germline CDR1 reads SNHLY; CDR2 reads FYNNEI. This CDR3 comprises 15 residues. V lost 8 bases to trimming and J lost 5 bases; unmatched junction nucleotides: 10. CDR3 sequence: CASSPAGRVTGELFF. The CDR3 DNA is TGTGCCAGCTCCCCAGCCGGGAGGGTTACCGGGGAGCTGTTTTTT.

This clonotype was detected many times. The gene calls are TRBV7-9 and TRBJ1-5; 8 bases map to TRBD1. This CDR3 comprises 14 residues. Germline loops: CDR1 SEHNR, CDR2 FQNEAQ (reference sequence). The V and J ends lost 4 bases and 4 bases, in that order; junction bases with no gene match: 3. CDR3 DNA: TGTGCCAGCAGCTCACAGGGGGTTAATCAGCCCCAGCATTTT. It codes for CASSSQGVNQPQHF.

The chain couples TRBV20-1 to TRBJ2-3; D is unclear. The CDR3 runs 15 residues. CDR1 and CDR2 (germline): DFQATT, SNEGSKA (reference sequence). Trimming took off 2 bases at V and 2 bases at J, with 14 bases between the two ends. CDR3 nucleotides: TGCAGTGCTAGATCTGGAGTTGGGGACACAGATACGCAGTATTTT. Translation gives CSARSGVGDTDTQYF.